This TCR beta chain was identified during a study of T cell responses to AZD1222 COVID-19 vaccine. Findings of the study overall: Nearly half of spike-specific TCRs reportedly go after variant regions that carry no mutations. An increase in Spike-specific TCR breadth and depth was observed after two AZD1222 doses. In a largely white British group with more females than males, clonal diversity was possibly underestimated.

Concerning this clone itself: The antigen remains unidentified.

Produced via immunoSEQ multiplex PCR; TCRdb's table is partial and in-frame only. The data show just under 55,000 clones, with 70% to 90% seen just once and roughly 4% held by the top ten. Deletions cut 0 bases from V and 3 bases from J, with 6 bases between. CDR1 is LGHDT, CDR2 YNNKEL, per germline (reference sequence). The CDR3 loop spans 14 amino acids. Material: peripheral blood, obtained on day 0 of AZD1222 vaccination. This clonotype originated in an adult in good health. The chain employs TRBV3-1 (or the pseudogene TRBV3-2) and TRBJ1-5; D not resolved. The CDR3 sequence is CASSQDSINQPQHF. The CDR3 DNA is TGTGCCAGCAGCCAAGATTCTATCAATCAGCCCCAGCATTTT.